This T cell receptor beta chain was identified in a study of cytomegalovirus exposure and HLA in healthy donors. The PCR was carried out with 60 Vbeta primers and 13 Jbeta primers. The table came from immunoSEQ multiplex PCR; TCRdb's copy has only in-frame clones and leaves some out. This table holds fewer than 80,000 clones, over 60% found once. General study results and limits: Productive rates of about 87% or about 30% were seen for most TCR beta V segments in an earlier analysis. When a later analysis compared HLA-associated TCR beta chains with equally common others, the HLA-associated chains turned out to be more clonally expanded and to have lower generation probabilities.

This CDR3 spans 16 amino acids. The J segment lost 1 base and the V segment lost 4 bases, leaving 9 bases of the junction unmatched. Germline CDR1 SGHTA, CDR2 FQGTGA. Remarks on this clone: The antigen is undetermined.

Sequenced sample: PBMCs. The genes are TRBV7-3 and TRBJ1-1; 7 bases are a match to TRBD1. The receptor comes from a woman in her 30s in good health and CMV-seronegative. This CDR3 reads CASSSLGTVTNTEAFF. CDR3 nucleotides: TGTGCCAGCAGCTCCCTAGGGACAGTTACGAACACTGAAGCTTTCTTT.